Here is one T cell receptor beta chain with its context. This sample was included in a study of shared clonotypes between healthy human individuals. Only in-frame clones appear in the TCRdb table, and some are missing; sequencing was by immunoSEQ multiplex PCR. The table includes a few million clones, approximately 96% detected once. Trimming removed 11 bases from V and 0 bases from J; junction bases left unmatched: 5. The germline V gene has CDR1 ENHRY and CDR2 SYGVKD. This CDR3 contains 14 residues. The receptor was derived from a man aged 18 to 30 in good health. Sequencing was carried out using naive CD4+ T cells sorted from blood. The subset here: CD45RA+ positively selected. V gene TRBV10-3 combines with J gene TRBJ2-2; 8 nucleotides line up with TRBD1. This CDR3 reads CAVWTGTNTGELFF. CDR3 bases: TGTGCCGTGTGGACAGGGACGAACACCGGGGAGCTGTTTTTT.